What follows are 9 T cell receptor beta chains derived from one specimen sequenced in a study of blood T cells in healthy people across ages (dated by TCRdb to between 2015 and 2017). The method was 5' RACE. Reads for this sample came from an Illumina HiSeq 2500. A second roughly 7 to 12 cycle PCR used a sample-barcoded 5' primer and a J-beta primer mix. TCRdb trimmed the raw reads at Q25, called clones with MiXCR and kept productive beta chains. Rows are combined by CDR3 protein, so each entry shows the most common genes and DNA. The sample contains some 1.5 million distinct CDR3 sequences, approximately 28% of them found a single time. The ten most abundant clones make up less than 9.5% of the sample. The sequenced material came from blood. These receptors were taken from a woman aged 25 to 45 in good health.

In this sample, this clonotype turned up once. A much larger clone sits a single nucleotide away, making a read error possible. The rearrangement uses TRBV9 and TRBJ2-5; no definite D call. V lost 0 bases and J 1 base, leaving 7 bases between the germline ends. Germline values: CDR1 SGDLS, CDR2 YYNGEE. The CDR3 is 14 amino acids. Here the CDR3 DNA reads TGTGCCAGCAGCGTAGGGACCACCCAAGAGACCCAGTACTTC. Translation gives CASSVGTTQETQYF.

In its sample, this clonotype was seen a few times. Germline and junction disagree at one end, which may indicate a read error. The CDR3 reads CASSNSLGSSYEQYF. DNA for the CDR3: TGTGCCAGCAGTAACTCCCTAGGAAGCTCCTACGAGCAGTACTTC. This chain links TRBV6-6 with TRBJ2-7; D uncertain. The CDR3 extends over 15 amino acids. The germline V gene encodes CDR1 MNHNY and CDR2 SVGAGI (reference sequence).

Here the CDR3 DNA reads TGTGCCAGCAGTCGTTCTAGCGGGAGTTACAATGAGCAGTACTTC. Translated, it gives CASSRSSGSYNEQYF. The gene calls are TRBV7-9 and TRBJ2-4, with 10 bases matching TRBD2. Germline CDR1 reads SEHNR; CDR2 reads FQNEAQ (reference sequence). The trim removed 6 bases at V and 13 bases at J, leaving 15 bases unmatched. There are 15 residues in the CDR3.

With regard to this clonotype: One junction end disagrees with the germline gene, perhaps due to a read error. The gene calls are TRBV7-2 and TRBJ2-7, with TRBD2 matching 10 bases. This CDR3 region has 18 residues. Germline assignment: CDR1 SGHTA and CDR2 FQGNSA. The CDR3 sequence is CASSLVGRSSGSSNEQYF. The CDR3 bases are TGTGCCAGCAGCTTAGTTGGCCGGTCTAGCGGGAGCTCCAACGAGCAGTACTTC.

The chain combines TRBV28 with TRBJ1-2; a weak D match, TRBD1 (5 bases). Germline V gives CDR1 MDHEN, CDR2 SYDVKM. With 7 bases removed from V and 5 bases from J, the gap between germline ends came to 20 bases. The CDR3 is 15 amino acids. In DNA form, the CDR3 reads TGTGCCAGCACCACCCCGGGCAGGGCGGGGTATGGCTACACCTTC. It is translated as CASTTPGRAGYGYTF.

Details on this clonotype: Being one base from a much bigger clone, this may be a read error. The CDR3 loop is CASSSGDYYERYF. As DNA, the CDR3 is TGTGCCAGCAGTTCAGGAGACTACTACGAGCGGTACTTC. The J gene is TRBJ2-7, the V gene TRBV5-6; D perhaps matches TRBD2 (5 bases). The CDR3 sequence is 13 residues long. In germline, CDR1 is SGHDT, CDR2 YYEEEE.

The chain joins TRBV24-1 to TRBJ2-1; maybe TRBD1 (5 bases). Germline values: CDR1 KGHDR, CDR2 SFDVKD. The CDR3 runs 18 residues. Trimming shortened V by 0 bases and J by 0 bases, and 14 bases separated the two germline ends. CDR3 DNA sequence: TGTGCCACCAGTGATTTGGGAGTTCAGGGCGACTCCTACAATGAGCAGTTCTTC. It yields the protein CATSDLGVQGDSYNEQFF.

The rearrangement joins TRBV20-1 to TRBJ1-5; D not resolved. Germline loops: CDR1 DFQATT, CDR2 SNEGSKA (reference sequence). The CDR3 loop spans 14 amino acids. The ends were cut back, 0 bases at V and 3 bases at J, with 9 bases in the middle. The CDR3: CSARDPRTNQPQHF. CDR3 DNA sequence: TGCAGTGCTAGAGATCCCAGGACCAATCAGCCCCAGCATTTT.

The chain carries TRBV20-1 and TRBJ2-5; no clear D. Judging by the DNA end, TRBJ2-7 fits better; the J call may be wrong. CDR3 size: 12 residues. Germline assignment: CDR1 DFQATT and CDR2 SNEGSKA (reference sequence). In nucleotides, the CDR3 is TGCAGTGCTAGAGTTATGCTTTACGAGCAGTACTTC. It yields the protein CSARVMLYEQYF.